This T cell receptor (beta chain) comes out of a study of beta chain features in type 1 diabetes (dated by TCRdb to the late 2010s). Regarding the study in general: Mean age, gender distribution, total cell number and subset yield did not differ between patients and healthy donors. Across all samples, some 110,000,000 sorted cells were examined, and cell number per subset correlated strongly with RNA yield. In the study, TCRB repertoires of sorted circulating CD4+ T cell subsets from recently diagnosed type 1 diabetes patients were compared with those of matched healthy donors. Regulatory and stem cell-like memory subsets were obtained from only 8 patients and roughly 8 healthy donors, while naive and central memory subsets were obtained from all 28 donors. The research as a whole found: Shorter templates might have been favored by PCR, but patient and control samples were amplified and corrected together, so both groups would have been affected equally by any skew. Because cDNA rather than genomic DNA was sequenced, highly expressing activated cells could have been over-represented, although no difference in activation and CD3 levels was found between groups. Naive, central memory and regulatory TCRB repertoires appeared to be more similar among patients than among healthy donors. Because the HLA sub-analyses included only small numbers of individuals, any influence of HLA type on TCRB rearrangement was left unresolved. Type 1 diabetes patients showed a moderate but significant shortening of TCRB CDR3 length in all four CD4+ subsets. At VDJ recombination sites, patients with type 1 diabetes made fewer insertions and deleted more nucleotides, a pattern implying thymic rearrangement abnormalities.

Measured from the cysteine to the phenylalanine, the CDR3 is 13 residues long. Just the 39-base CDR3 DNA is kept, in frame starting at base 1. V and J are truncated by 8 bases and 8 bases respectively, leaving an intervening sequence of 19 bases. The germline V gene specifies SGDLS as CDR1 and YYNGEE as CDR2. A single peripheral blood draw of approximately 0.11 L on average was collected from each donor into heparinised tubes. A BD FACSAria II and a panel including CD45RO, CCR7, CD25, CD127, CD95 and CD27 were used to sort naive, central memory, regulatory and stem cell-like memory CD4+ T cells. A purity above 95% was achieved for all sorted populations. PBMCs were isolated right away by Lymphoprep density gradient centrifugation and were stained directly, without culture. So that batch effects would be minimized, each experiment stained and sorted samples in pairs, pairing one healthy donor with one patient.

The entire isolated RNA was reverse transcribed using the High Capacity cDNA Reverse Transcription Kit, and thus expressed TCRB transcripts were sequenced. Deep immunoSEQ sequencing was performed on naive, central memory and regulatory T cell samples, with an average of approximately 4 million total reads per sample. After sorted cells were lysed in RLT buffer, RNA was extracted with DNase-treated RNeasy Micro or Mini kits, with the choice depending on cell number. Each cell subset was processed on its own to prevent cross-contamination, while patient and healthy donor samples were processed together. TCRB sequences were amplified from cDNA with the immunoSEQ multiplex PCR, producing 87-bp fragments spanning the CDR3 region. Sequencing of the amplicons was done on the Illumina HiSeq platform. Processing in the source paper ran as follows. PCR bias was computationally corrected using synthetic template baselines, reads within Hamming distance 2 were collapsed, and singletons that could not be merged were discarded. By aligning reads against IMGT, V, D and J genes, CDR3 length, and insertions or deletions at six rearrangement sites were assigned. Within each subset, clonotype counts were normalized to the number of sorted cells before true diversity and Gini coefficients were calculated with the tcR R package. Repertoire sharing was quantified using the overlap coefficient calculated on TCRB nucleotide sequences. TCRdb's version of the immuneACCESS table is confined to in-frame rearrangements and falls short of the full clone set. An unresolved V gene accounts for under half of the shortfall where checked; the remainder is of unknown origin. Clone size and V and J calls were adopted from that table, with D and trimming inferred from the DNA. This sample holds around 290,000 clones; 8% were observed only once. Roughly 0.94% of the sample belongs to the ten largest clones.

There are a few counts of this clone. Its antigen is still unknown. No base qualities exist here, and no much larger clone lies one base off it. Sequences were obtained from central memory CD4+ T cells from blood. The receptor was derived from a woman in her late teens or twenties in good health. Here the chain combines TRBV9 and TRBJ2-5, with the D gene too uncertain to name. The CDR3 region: CASSVEVRGTQYF. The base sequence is TGTGCCAGTTCGGTTGAGGTTCGAGGTACCCAGTACTTC. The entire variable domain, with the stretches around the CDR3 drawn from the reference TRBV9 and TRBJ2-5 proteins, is DSGVTQTPKHLITATGQRVTLRCSPRSGDLSVYWYQQSLDQGLQFLIQYYNGEERAKGNILERFSAQQFPDLHSELNLSSLELGDSALYFCASSVEVRGTQYFGPGTRLLVL.